Given below is one T cell receptor (beta chain) in context. The data are from a study of patients and donors after allogeneic stem cell transplantation. The CDR3 runs 16 residues. Trimming pared 4 bases from V and 1 base from J, leaving 14 bases between. CDR1 and CDR2 (germline): LGHNA, YSLEER. In TCRdb, the RT-PCR reads were re-called with MiXCR into one record per CDR3 protein. The sample has about a million distinct CDR3 sequences, about a sixth seen once. This rearrangement joins TRBV4-3 to TRBJ1-5, with D tentatively TRBD1 (5 bases). Sequences were obtained from blood, either unsorted or a sorted T cell fraction (not recorded which). The source is a human donor who was either an allogeneic HSCT recipient or a stem cell or donor lymphocyte infusion donor (not recorded which). It is not recorded whose cells these are; they may come from a transplant donor. CDR3 nucleotide sequence: TGCGCCAGCAGCCCGGCGCAGGGAAGAAGCAATCAGCCCCAGCATTTT. Its protein product is CASSPAQGRSNQPQHF.